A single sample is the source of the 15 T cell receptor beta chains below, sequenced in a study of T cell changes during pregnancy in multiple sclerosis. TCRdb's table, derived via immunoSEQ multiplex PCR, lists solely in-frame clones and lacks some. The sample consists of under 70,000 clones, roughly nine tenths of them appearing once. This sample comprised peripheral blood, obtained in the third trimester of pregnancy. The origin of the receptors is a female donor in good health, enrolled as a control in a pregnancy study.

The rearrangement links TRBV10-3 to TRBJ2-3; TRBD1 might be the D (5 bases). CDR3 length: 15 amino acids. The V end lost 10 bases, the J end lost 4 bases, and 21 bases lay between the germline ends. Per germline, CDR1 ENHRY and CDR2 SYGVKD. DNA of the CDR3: TGTGCCACGAGGACATTCACAAGGGTGTCAGATACGCAGTATTTT. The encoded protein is CATRTFTRVSDTQYF.

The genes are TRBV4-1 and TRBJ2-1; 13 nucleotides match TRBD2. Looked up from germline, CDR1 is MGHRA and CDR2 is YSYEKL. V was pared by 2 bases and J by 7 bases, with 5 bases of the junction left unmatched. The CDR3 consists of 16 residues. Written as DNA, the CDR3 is TGCGCCAGCAGCCAATGGGGGACTAGCGGGATAAATGAGCAGTTCTTC. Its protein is CASSQWGTSGINEQFF.

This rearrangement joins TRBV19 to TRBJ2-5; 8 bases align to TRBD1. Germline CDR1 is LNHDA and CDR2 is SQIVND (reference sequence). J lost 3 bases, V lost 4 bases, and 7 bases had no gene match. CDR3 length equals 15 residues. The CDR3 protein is CASSSRQGNKETQYF. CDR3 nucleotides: TGTGCCAGTAGTAGCCGACAGGGGAATAAAGAGACCCAGTACTTC.

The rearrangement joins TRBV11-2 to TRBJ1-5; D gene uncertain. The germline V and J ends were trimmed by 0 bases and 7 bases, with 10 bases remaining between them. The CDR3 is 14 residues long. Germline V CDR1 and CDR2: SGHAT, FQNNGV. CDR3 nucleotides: TGTGCCAGCAGCTTAGAGACCGGACTCCAGCCCCAGCATTTT. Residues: CASSLETGLQPQHF.

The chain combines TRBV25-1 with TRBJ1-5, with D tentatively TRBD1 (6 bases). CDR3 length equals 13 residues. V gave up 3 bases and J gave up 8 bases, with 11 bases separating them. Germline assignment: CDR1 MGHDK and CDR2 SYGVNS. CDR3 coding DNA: TGTGCCAGCAGTGATCAGGGGTTGGAGCCCCAGCATTTT. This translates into CASSDQGLEPQHF.

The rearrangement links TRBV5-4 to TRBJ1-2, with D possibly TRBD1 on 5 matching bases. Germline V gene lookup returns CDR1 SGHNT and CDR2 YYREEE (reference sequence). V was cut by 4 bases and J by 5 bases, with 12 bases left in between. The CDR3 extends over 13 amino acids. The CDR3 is CASSVDSGYGYTF. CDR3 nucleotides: TGTGCCAGCAGCGTAGACAGTGGGTATGGCTACACCTTC. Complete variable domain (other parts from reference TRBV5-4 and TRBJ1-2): ETGVTQSPTHLIKTRGQQVTLRCSSQSGHNTVSWYQQALGQGPQFIFQYYREEENGRGNFPPRFSGLQFPNYSSELNVNALELDDSALYLCASSVDSGYGYTFGSGTRLTVV.

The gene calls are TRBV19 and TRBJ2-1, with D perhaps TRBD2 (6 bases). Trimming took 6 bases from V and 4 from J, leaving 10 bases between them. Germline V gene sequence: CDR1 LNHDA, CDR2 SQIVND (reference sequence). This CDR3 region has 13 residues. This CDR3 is CASSPRGYNEQFF. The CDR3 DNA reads TGTGCCAGTAGCCCCCGGGGGTACAATGAGCAGTTCTTC.

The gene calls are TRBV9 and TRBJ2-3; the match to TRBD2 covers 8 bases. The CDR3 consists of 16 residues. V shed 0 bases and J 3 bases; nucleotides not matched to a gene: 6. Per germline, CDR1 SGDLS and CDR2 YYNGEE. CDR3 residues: CASSVGPTSATDTQYF. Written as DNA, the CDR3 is TGTGCCAGCAGCGTAGGTCCGACTAGCGCGACAGATACGCAGTATTTT.

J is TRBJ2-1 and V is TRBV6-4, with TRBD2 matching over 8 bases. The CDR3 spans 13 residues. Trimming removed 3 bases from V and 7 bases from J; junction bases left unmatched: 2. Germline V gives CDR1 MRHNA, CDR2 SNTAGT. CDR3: CASSELAENEQFF. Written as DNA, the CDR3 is TGTGCCAGCAGTGAACTAGCGGAGAATGAGCAGTTCTTC.

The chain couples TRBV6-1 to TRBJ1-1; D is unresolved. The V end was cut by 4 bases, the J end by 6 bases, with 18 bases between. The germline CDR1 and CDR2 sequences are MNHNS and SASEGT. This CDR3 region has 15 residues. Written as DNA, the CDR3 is TGTGCCAGCAGTGGGACCACAGCGGCTCAAGCTGAAGCTTTCTTT. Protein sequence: CASSGTTAAQAEAFF.

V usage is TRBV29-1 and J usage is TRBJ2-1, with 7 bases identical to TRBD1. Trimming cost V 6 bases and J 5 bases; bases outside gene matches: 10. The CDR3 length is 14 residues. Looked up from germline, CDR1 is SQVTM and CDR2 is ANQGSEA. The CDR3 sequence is CSVLRQGVDNEQFF. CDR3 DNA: TGCAGCGTCCTAAGACAGGGTGTCGACAATGAGCAGTTCTTC.

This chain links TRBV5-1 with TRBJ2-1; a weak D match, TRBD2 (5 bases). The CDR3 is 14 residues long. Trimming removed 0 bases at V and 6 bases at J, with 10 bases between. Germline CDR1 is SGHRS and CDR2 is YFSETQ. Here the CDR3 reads CASSLVPSLNEQFF. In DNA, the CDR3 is TGCGCCAGCAGCTTGGTTCCTAGCCTCAATGAGCAGTTCTTC.

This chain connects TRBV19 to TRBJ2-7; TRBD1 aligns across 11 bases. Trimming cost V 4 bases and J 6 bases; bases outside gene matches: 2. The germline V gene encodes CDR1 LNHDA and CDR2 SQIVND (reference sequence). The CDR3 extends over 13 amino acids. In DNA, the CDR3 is TGTGCCAGTAGTAAGGACAGGGGGCTCGAGCAGTACTTC. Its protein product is CASSKDRGLEQYF. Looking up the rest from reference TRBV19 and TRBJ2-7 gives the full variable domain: DGGITQSPKYLFRKEGQNVTLSCEQNLNHDAMYWYRQDPGQGLRLIYYSQIVNDFQKGDIAEGYSVSREKKESFPLTVTSAQKNPTAFYLCASSKDRGLEQYFGPGTRLTVT.

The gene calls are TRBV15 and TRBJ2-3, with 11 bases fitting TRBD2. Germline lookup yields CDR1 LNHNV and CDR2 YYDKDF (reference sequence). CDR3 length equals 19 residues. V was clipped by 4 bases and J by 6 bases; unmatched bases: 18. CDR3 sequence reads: CATSTIHPQLAGVGDTQYF. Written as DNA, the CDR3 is TGTGCCACCAGCACAATCCACCCCCAACTAGCGGGGGTTGGTGATACGCAGTATTTT.

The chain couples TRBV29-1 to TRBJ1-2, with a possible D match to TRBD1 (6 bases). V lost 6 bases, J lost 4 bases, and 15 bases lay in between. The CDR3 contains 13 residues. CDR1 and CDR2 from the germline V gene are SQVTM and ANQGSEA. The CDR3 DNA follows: TGCAGCGTCGAAACAGGGAACGGCTATGGCTACACCTTC. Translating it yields CSVETGNGYGYTF.